The entry that follows covers one TCR beta chain sequence. This record belongs to a study of T cell responses to AZD1222 COVID-19 vaccine. Second-dose schedules of about 4 or about 12 weeks were combined. CDR1 and CDR2 from the germline V gene are LNHDA and SQIVND (reference sequence). Unmatched junction bases numbered 1, after V lost 3 bases and J lost 7 bases. This CDR3 comprises 14 residues. Here immunoSEQ multiplex PCR was the method, and the copy in TCRdb shows in-frame clones only, minus some. This table holds about 160,000 clones, around 90% found once. The rearrangement joins TRBV19 to TRBJ1-6; 9 positions agree with TRBD1. The receptor was isolated from an adult who received the AZD1222 COVID-19 vaccine. Sequenced material: peripheral blood, taken 28 days after the second AZD1222 dose. The CDR3 sequence: CASSIDRGNSPLHF. The CDR3 DNA reads TGTGCCAGTAGTATCGACAGGGGGAATTCACCCCTCCACTTT.